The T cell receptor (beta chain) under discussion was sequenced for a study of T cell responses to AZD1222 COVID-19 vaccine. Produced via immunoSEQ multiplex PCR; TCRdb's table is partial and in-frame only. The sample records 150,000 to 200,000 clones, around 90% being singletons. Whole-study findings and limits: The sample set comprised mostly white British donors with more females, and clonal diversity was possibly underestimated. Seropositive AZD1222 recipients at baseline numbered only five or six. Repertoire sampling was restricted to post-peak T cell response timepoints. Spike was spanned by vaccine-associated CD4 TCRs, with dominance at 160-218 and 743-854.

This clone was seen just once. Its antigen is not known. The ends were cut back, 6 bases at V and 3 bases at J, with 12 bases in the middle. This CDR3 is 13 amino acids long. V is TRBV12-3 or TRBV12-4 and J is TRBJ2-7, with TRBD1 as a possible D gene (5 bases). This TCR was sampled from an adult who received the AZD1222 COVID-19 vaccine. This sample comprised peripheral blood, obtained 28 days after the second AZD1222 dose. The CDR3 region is CASSLQESYEQYF. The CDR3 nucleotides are TGTGCCAGCAGCTTACAGGAGAGCTACGAGCAGTACTTC.